The next 21 T cell receptor beta chains were all read from a single sample in a study of T cells after somatic rescue of genetic block (dated by TCRdb to about 2020). The library was prepared using the immunoSEQ multiplex PCR assay. TCRdb took this table from immuneACCESS and kept in-frame rearrangements with V and J called. Such tables lack part of the clones; where checked against another copy, unresolved V genes explain under half of the gap, and the rest is unexplained. This sample lists 15,000 or so clones; approximately 71% were detected once. Around 28% of the sample is taken by the ten largest. Sequenced input: peripheral blood mononuclear cells (PBMCs). These receptors were obtained from a man aged 18-30 years.

This clone showed up just a few times. The chain carries TRBV19 and TRBJ2-3, with TRBD1 matching 7 bases. This CDR3 has 13 residues. Trimming took 5 bases from V and 8 from J; bases not matched to a gene: 7. CDR1 is LNHDA, CDR2 SQIVND, per germline (reference sequence). CDR3 amino acids: CASSYPRQGTQYF. CDR3 DNA sequence: TGTGCCAGTAGTTATCCTCGACAGGGTACGCAGTATTTT.

V usage is TRBV6-5 and J usage is TRBJ2-7, with 8 bases that match TRBD2. The CDR3 is made up of 15 amino acids. CDR1 is MNHEY, CDR2 SVGAGI, per germline. V dropped 6 bases and J dropped 4; count of bases not matched to a gene: 11. CDR3 coding DNA: TGTGCCAGCAGACCCCGGGAGGGCTCGGGATACGAGCAGTACTTC. Translated, it gives CASRPREGSGYEQYF.

This rearrangement joins TRBV5-1 to TRBJ2-7; 12 bases align to TRBD1. The CDR3 consists of 14 residues. V lost 3 bases and J lost 4; bases outside the gene matches: 2. The germline V gene has CDR1 SGHRS and CDR2 YFSETQ. CDR3 in amino acids: CASSSGQGAYEQYF. The CDR3 coding sequence is TGCGCCAGCAGCTCGGGACAGGGGGCTTACGAGCAGTACTTC.

The chain couples TRBV30 to TRBJ2-5; D unclear. Looked up from germline, CDR1 is GTSNPN and CDR2 is SVGIG (reference sequence). The V gene lost 2 bases and the J gene lost 7 bases, with 17 bases spanning the gap. CDR3 length: 14 residues. The CDR3 DNA follows: TGTGCCTGGAGTAAGATCGTACCCGCATTGACCCAGTACTTC. Translating it yields CAWSKIVPALTQYF.

The chain uses TRBV7-9 and TRBJ2-7; 8 nucleotides agree with TRBD1. The CDR3 has 16 residues. V lost 1 base, J lost 1 base, and 6 bases stayed unmatched. Germline-derived CDR1 and CDR2 are SEHNR and FQNEAQ (reference sequence). CDR3 nucleotides: TGTGCCAGCAGCTTAGAGGTTGGACAGGGATCCTACGAGCAGTACTTC. It yields the protein CASSLEVGQGSYEQYF.

In its sample, this clone was seen a few times. DNA of the CDR3: TGTGCCAGCAGTTTCCCCGGGACAGCCACACTAAATGAGCAGTTCTTC. Translation gives CASSFPGTATLNEQFF. V usage is TRBV28 and J usage is TRBJ2-1; TRBD1 matches 7 bases. Trimming cost V 3 bases and J 7 bases; bases outside gene matches: 12. Germline V gives CDR1 MDHEN, CDR2 SYDVKM. The CDR3 is 16 residues long.

By sample share, this clone is medium-sized (0.01 to 0.1%). This chain uses TRBV2 with TRBJ2-7; tentative D call: TRBD2 (6 bases). The V end was cut by 7 bases, the J end by 0 bases, with 16 bases between. The CDR3 is 15 amino acids. CDR1 and CDR2 from the germline V gene are SNHLY and FYNNEI. Here the CDR3 reads CASNFHGGTSYEQYF. The CDR3 DNA reads as TGTGCCAGCAATTTCCACGGGGGTACCTCCTACGAGCAGTACTTC.

In this sample, this clone turned up a few times. This chain connects TRBV19 to TRBJ2-2; TRBD1 agrees at 9 bases. Germline loops: CDR1 LNHDA, CDR2 SQIVND (reference sequence). The CDR3 extends over 18 amino acids. V trimming: 1 base; J trimming: 0 bases; junction bases outside the gene matches: 6. This chain's CDR3 is CASSIGWRQGANTGELFF. The DNA for the CDR3 is TGTGCCAGTAGTATAGGGTGGAGACAGGGGGCGAACACCGGGGAGCTGTTTTTT.

This rearrangement joins TRBV29-1 to TRBJ2-5; 7 positions agree with TRBD2. The CDR3 has 13 residues. After removal of 1 base from V and 6 bases from J, the junction contained 5 bases not matched to a gene. Germline-derived CDR1 and CDR2 are SQVTM and ANQGSEA. CDR3 nucleotide sequence: TGCAGCGTTGAAGGAACTAGCGAACAGACCCAGTACTTC. This codes for CSVEGTSEQTQYF.

The rearrangement links TRBV7-8 to TRBJ2-1; TRBD2 aligns across 12 bases. Germline assignment: CDR1 SGHVS and CDR2 FQNEAQ. This CDR3 contains 16 residues. The V segment lost 5 bases and the J segment 2 bases; nucleotides outside the gene matches: 4. The CDR3 sequence: CASSPWTSGAYNEQFF. CDR3 bases: TGTGCCAGCAGCCCTTGGACTAGCGGGGCCTACAATGAGCAGTTCTTC.

This chain connects TRBV5-6 to TRBJ2-7; perhaps TRBD1 as D (5 bases). The CDR3 is made up of 18 amino acids. Germline V gives CDR1 SGHDT, CDR2 YYEEEE. The ends were cut back, 4 bases at V and 4 bases at J, with 27 bases in the middle. CDR3 coding DNA: TGTGCCAGCAGCCTATGGACAAAGACCTCTTTGCAAAGGTACGAGCAGTACTTC. This sequence encodes CASSLWTKTSLQRYEQYF.

This clone came up once. The V and J genes are TRBV5-1 and TRBJ2-2; D perhaps matches TRBD1 (7 bases). There are 16 residues in the CDR3. Per the germline V gene, CDR1 is SGHRS and CDR2 is YFSETQ. Trimming removed 2 bases at V and 2 bases at J, with 13 bases between. In DNA, the CDR3 is TGCGCCAGCAGCTTCGGACAGGCGGGAAACACCGGGGAGCTGTTTTTT. Its translation: CASSFGQAGNTGELFF.

The V call is TRBV13, the J call TRBJ1-2; the D gene is possibly TRBD1 (5 bases). This CDR3 is 14 amino acids long. CDR1 PRHDT and CDR2 FYEKMQ come from the germline V gene (reference sequence). Trimming stripped 0 bases from V and 8 bases from J, with 13 bases between. Here the CDR3 reads CASSLGRGSPGYTF. DNA of the CDR3: TGTGCCAGCAGCTTAGGCCGGGGCAGCCCGGGCTACACCTTC.

The chain employs TRBV30 and TRBJ1-5; maybe TRBD1 (5 bases). The V end lost 3 bases, the J end lost 6 bases, and 12 bases lay between the germline ends. There are 13 residues in the CDR3. Germline CDR1 is GTSNPN and CDR2 is SVGIG (reference sequence). The CDR3 DNA sequence: TGTGCCTGGAGCCCAGGGATGGGTCAGCCCCAGCATTTT. Encoded protein: CAWSPGMGQPQHF.

The chain couples TRBV4-3 to TRBJ2-7; the D gene is possibly TRBD2 (5 bases). The CDR3 is 15 amino acids. Germline CDR1 LGHNA, CDR2 YSLEER. V lost 0 bases, J lost 4 bases, and 13 bases lay in between. The DNA of the CDR3 is TGCGCCAGCAGCCAAGAGGACGTCCCGGGGTACGAGCAGTACTTC. Amino acids: CASSQEDVPGYEQYF.

This clone was recorded a few times. The rearrangement links TRBV30 to TRBJ1-6, with D maybe TRBD1 (6 bases). Germline values: CDR1 GTSNPN, CDR2 SVGIG (reference sequence). V lost 2 bases, J lost 0 bases, and 17 bases lay in between. The CDR3 has 18 residues. In DNA form, the CDR3 reads TGTGCCTGGAGTCACGAGGGGGGCTCTAGCTCCTATAATTCACCCCTCCACTTT. This sequence encodes CAWSHEGGSSSYNSPLHF.

The chain carries TRBV11-2 and TRBJ1-2; weak D call: TRBD1 (6 bases). The length of the CDR3 is 14 residues. The V and J ends lost 1 base and 3 bases respectively, with 9 bases between them. Germline lookup yields CDR1 SGHAT and CDR2 FQNNGV. CDR3 nucleotide sequence: TGTGCCAGCAGCTTAGGGCAGGGGTACTATGGCTACACCTTC. It translates to CASSLGQGYYGYTF.

The chain carries TRBV12-5 and TRBJ2-7; D gene ambiguous. The ends were cut back, 1 base at V and 3 bases at J, with 7 bases in the middle. The CDR3 has 13 residues. Germline assignment: CDR1 LGHNT and CDR2 FRNRAP. In DNA, the CDR3 is TGTGCTAGTGGTTTGGACAGCCGCTACGAGCAGTACTTC. It is translated as CASGLDSRYEQYF.

The chain joins TRBV11-3 to TRBJ2-3, with 7 bases lining up with TRBD1. The CDR3 covers 18 residues. Trimming at V came to 5 bases and at J to 2 bases, leaving 16 bases not matched to a gene. Germline assignment: CDR1 SGHNT and CDR2 YENEEA. In DNA, the CDR3 is TGTGCCAGCAGCCAATCTTATATTCAGGGGGAGTACACAGATACGCAGTATTTT. Translated: CASSQSYIQGEYTDTQYF. Looking up the rest from reference TRBV11-3 and TRBJ2-3 gives the full variable domain: EAGVVQSPRYKIIEKKQPVAFWCNPISGHNTLYWYLQNLGQGPELLIRYENEEAVDDSQLPKDRFSAERLKGVDSTLKIQPAELGDSAVYLCASSQSYIQGEYTDTQYFGPGTRLTVL.

The chain has TRBV5-1 and TRBJ2-2; D is undetermined. The CDR3 sequence is 14 residues long. The germline V gene has CDR1 SGHRS and CDR2 YFSETQ. The V end was cut by 2 bases, the J end by 8 bases, with 13 bases between. CDR3 region: CASSFPLMGGELFF. The CDR3 nucleotides read TGCGCCAGCAGCTTCCCGTTAATGGGTGGGGAGCTGTTTTTT.

This rearrangement joins TRBV5-1 to TRBJ2-3; tentative D call: TRBD2 (6 bases). V shed 0 bases and J shed 4 bases, with 9 bases lying between them. The CDR3 totals 14 residues. Germline CDR1 and CDR2: SGHRS and YFSETQ. CDR3 DNA: TGCGCCAGCAGCTTGGGCGGGGAAGCAGATACGCAGTATTTT. It yields the protein CASSLGGEADTQYF.